This T cell receptor (beta chain) emerged from a study of PD-L1 blockade in urothelial cancer. On the study more broadly: Intravenous atezolizumab, 1,200 mg every 3 weeks, was begun by patients in the mid-2010s. Researchers found blood samples held a median of about 130,000 T cells.

Time point defined: peripheral blood 6 weeks after treatment start. The CDR3 runs 15 residues. CDR1 and CDR2 from the germline V gene are SGHDT and YYEEEE. Losses at the gene ends were 4 bases for V and 3 bases for J; bases not matched to a gene: 5. Produced via immunoSEQ multiplex PCR; TCRdb's table is partial and in-frame only. The data hold some 120,000 clones, with roughly 90% observed a single time. The origin of this receptor is a man between 60 and 75 years old with urothelial cancer. The chain employs TRBV5-6 and TRBJ1-5, with TRBD1 matching 9 bases. The source was PBMCs, collected around atezolizumab (anti-PD-L1) treatment. The CDR3, as DNA: TGTGCCAGCAGCCGGGGGACAGGGTTCAATCAGCCCCAGCATTTT. As protein: CASSRGTGFNQPQHF.